The T cell receptor (beta chain) described here comes from a study of cytomegalovirus exposure and HLA in healthy donors. The overall study: Membership in the Caucasian-associated ancestry cluster was found for 75% to 90% of about 430 genotyped donors. Study results and limitations: Later work associated roughly 15,000 TCR beta sequences with HLA alleles at 0.05 false discovery rate. The number of N-insertions in an Asian-associated ancestry cluster was reportedly below the roughly 620-donor mean in a later analysis. In the analysis, some V segments, TRBV6-2 and TRBV6-3 included, were excluded as indistinguishable.

Notes on this clone: Its antigen is currently unknown.

Germline CDR1 LGHNA, CDR2 YSLEER. Trimming removed 5 bases at V and 0 bases at J, with 8 bases between. The CDR3 is made up of 15 amino acids. A multiplex PCR was run with 60 Vbeta primers and 13 Jbeta primers. Data came from immunoSEQ multiplex PCR; TCRdb stores just in-frame clones and leaves some out. This table holds 150,000 to 170,000 clones, around 79% found once. Specimen: PBMCs. The chain has TRBV4-3 and TRBJ2-6, with D hard to call. The sequence came from a man aged 18 to 29 in good health and CMV-seronegative. Here the CDR3 reads CASSYSVSGANVLTF. CDR3 DNA sequence: TGCGCCAGCAGCTACTCGGTCTCTGGGGCCAACGTCCTGACTTTC.